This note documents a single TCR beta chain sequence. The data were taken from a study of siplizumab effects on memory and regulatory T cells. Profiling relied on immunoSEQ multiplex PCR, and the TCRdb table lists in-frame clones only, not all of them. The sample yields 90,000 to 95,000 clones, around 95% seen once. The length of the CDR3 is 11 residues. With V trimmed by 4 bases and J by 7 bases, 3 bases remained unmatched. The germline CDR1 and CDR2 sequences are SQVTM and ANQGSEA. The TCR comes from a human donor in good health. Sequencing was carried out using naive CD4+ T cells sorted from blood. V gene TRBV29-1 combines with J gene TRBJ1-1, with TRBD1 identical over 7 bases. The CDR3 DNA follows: TGCAGCGTTGGAGGGGGCTTTGAAGCTTTCTTT. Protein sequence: CSVGGGFEAFF.